This T cell receptor beta chain stems from a study of blood T cell repertoires in COVID-19. Looking at the study overall: Samples representing acute and convalescent COVID-19 were sourced from the United States, Italy and Spain. From T cells, B-cell-depleted T cells, or PBMCs came the material, which was cDNA or gDNA.

Germline CDR1 reads SGHRS; CDR2 reads YFSETQ. The J segment lost 0 bases and the V segment lost 4 bases, leaving 3 bases of the junction unmatched. CDR3 size: 17 residues. In the original analysis: Quantification of nucleated cells was approximated via reference gene primer amplification. Only in-frame clones appear in the TCRdb table, and some are missing; sequencing was by immunoSEQ multiplex PCR. Clonal size and the V and J genes are those of that table, whereas D and trimming came from the DNA. The data contain 290,000 or so clones, around 84% of them singletons. This clonotype was obtained from an older man with acute or convalescent COVID-19. The sequenced sample consisted of peripheral blood. This chain connects TRBV5-1 to TRBJ2-3; 15 bases are a match to TRBD2. DNA of the CDR3: TGCGCCAGCAGCAGCGGGACTAGCGGGGGGAGCACAGATACGCAGTATTTT. This codes for CASSSGTSGGSTDTQYF.